These 21 T cell receptor beta chains originate from one sample sequenced in a study of neurological immune-mediated disorders. TCRdb called the 5' RACE reads again in MiXCR, with one record for every CDR3 protein. The sample yields around 20,000 distinct CDR3 sequences, 12% to 15% seen once. Material: CD4+ T cells from blood. The receptors were gathered from a woman aged 60-75 years with HTLV-1-associated myelopathy (HAM/TSP).

This clonotype appeared many times. The V call is TRBV7-8, the J call TRBJ2-3; a possible D gene is TRBD2 (7 bases). CDR1 is SGHVS and CDR2 is FQNEAQ in the germline V gene. Between the trimmed V and J ends, which lost 4 bases and 1 base, there was a span of 12 bases. The CDR3 loop spans 15 amino acids. Written as DNA, the CDR3 is TGTGCCAGCAGCTCGGGGGGCCTGCGCACAGATACGCAGTATTTT. Amino acid sequence: CASSSGGLRTDTQYF.

Only one count was recorded for this clonotype. Compared with germline, one end of the junction differs, possibly owing to a read error. V gene TRBV7-8 combines with J gene TRBJ2-2; 10 nucleotides match TRBD2. Germline-derived CDR1 and CDR2 are SGHVS and FQNEAQ. The CDR3 totals 15 residues. Written as DNA, the CDR3 is TGTGCCAGCAGCCTAGCGGGGGCCGCCACCGGGGAGCTGTTTTTT. Its translation: CASSLAGAATGELFF.

This clonotype was found many times. This chain joins TRBV10-3 and TRBJ1-3; D not certain. The CDR3 is made up of 15 amino acids. V dropped 0 bases and J dropped 5 bases, with 11 bases sitting between them. Germline CDR1 and CDR2: ENHRY and SYGVKD. CDR3 in amino acids: CAISESTGSRNTIYF. The CDR3 DNA reads TGTGCCATCAGTGAGTCGACGGGGAGTAGAAACACCATATATTTT.

This clonotype came up many times. This chain links TRBV24-1 with TRBJ1-5; TRBD1 might be the D (5 bases). This CDR3 region has 17 residues. Germline V gene data show CDR1 as KGHDR and CDR2 as SFDVKD. Deletions cut 4 bases from V and 0 bases from J, with 15 bases between. CDR3 bases: TGTGCCACCAGTGACCATCGACAGAGTATTAGCAATCAGCCCCAGCATTTT. It translates to CATSDHRQSISNQPQHF.

For the CDR3, the DNA is TGTGCCAGCAGTAAAAAAGAGGGGTCGACCTACGAGCAGTACTTC. This gives the protein CASSKKEGSTYEQYF. This chain connects TRBV27 to TRBJ2-7; D tentatively fits TRBD1 or TRBD2 (5 bases each). V was cut by 5 bases and J by 2 bases, with 16 bases left in between. Germline V gene sequence: CDR1 MNHEY, CDR2 SMNVEV (reference sequence). The CDR3 is 15 amino acids.

This clonotype was picked up many times. This chain connects TRBV12-3 or TRBV12-4 to TRBJ2-2; weak D call: TRBD1 (6 bases). CDR3 length: 15 amino acids. V dropped 5 bases and J dropped 5 bases, with 15 bases sitting between them. The CDR3 DNA sequence: TGTGCCAGCAGTCCCCGGCAGGGGACGACCGGGGAGCTGTTTTTT. Protein product: CASSPRQGTTGELFF.

This clonotype has at least ten counts. The chain is built from TRBV7-2 and TRBJ1-1; D is unclear. Germline loops: CDR1 SGHTA, CDR2 FQGNSA. V gave up 2 bases and J gave up 5 bases, with 6 bases separating them. This CDR3 comprises 12 residues. The CDR3 spells CASSLWRTEAFF. CDR3 bases: TGTGCCAGCAGCTTATGGAGAACTGAAGCTTTCTTT.

The chain links TRBV6-1 to TRBJ2-3, with TRBD1 matching 10 bases. V was clipped by 5 bases and J by 4 bases; unmatched bases: 6. Germline V gene lookup returns CDR1 MNHNS and CDR2 SASEGT. The CDR3 is 15 amino acids. The CDR3 sequence is CASSKGQGGPDTQYF. CDR3 coding DNA: TGTGCCAGCAGTAAAGGACAGGGGGGCCCAGATACGCAGTATTTT.

By share, this clonotype counts as medium-sized (0.01 to 0.1%). This chain joins TRBV27 and TRBJ1-2, with D perhaps TRBD1 (5 bases). Per germline, CDR1 MNHEY and CDR2 SMNVEV (reference sequence). V was trimmed by 5 bases and J by 0 bases, leaving 10 bases between them. The CDR3 is 14 residues long. As DNA, the CDR3 is TGTGCCAGCAGTGGGACGGGAGCTAACTATGGCTACACCTTC. Residues: CASSGTGANYGYTF.

Details on this clonotype: Since no conserved phenylalanine or tryptophan closes the CDR3, a read error is the likely cause. V is TRBV14 and J is TRBJ2-7; the match to TRBD1 covers 8 bases. V lost 7 bases, J lost 4 bases, and 12 bases stayed unmatched. CDR3 length: 15 residues. The V gene's germline CDR1 is SGHDN and CDR2 FVKESK. The CDR3 spells CASTHDRGWGYEQYL. The CDR3 DNA follows: TGTGCCAGCACCCATGACAGGGGCTGGGGTTACGAGCAGTACCTC.

This clonotype was seen repeatedly, ten times or more. The V gene is TRBV14, the J gene TRBJ2-7; TRBD1 aligns across 9 bases. Germline CDR1 and CDR2: SGHDN and FVKESK. V was pared by 2 bases and J by 2 bases, with 4 bases of the junction left unmatched. The CDR3 is made up of 15 amino acids. DNA for the CDR3: TGTGCCAGCAGCCAAACCGGGACAGGGACCTACGAGCAGTACTTC. This sequence encodes CASSQTGTGTYEQYF.

This clonotype was detected many times. V usage is TRBV10-3 and J usage is TRBJ2-7, with D uncertain. The germline V gene has CDR1 ENHRY and CDR2 SYGVKD. Trimming took 2 bases from V and 2 from J, leaving 13 bases between them. CDR3 size: 15 residues. The CDR3 region is CAISEQAELTYEQYF. CDR3 nucleotides: TGTGCCATCAGTGAGCAAGCAGAGCTGACCTACGAGCAGTACTTC.

At least ten counts were recorded for this clonotype. V is TRBV7-6 and J is TRBJ1-1; D not resolved. V was trimmed by 4 bases and J by 4 bases, leaving 13 bases between them. Germline lookup yields CDR1 SGHVS and CDR2 FNYEAQ. CDR3 size: 14 residues. The CDR3 protein is CASSSDPDGTEAFF. In nucleotides, the CDR3 is TGTGCCAGCAGCTCTGATCCGGACGGCACTGAAGCTTTCTTT.

This clonotype was seen at least ten times. The chain carries TRBV2 and TRBJ2-3; D not certain. The V gene's germline CDR1 is SNHLY and CDR2 FYNNEI. V was cut by 4 bases and J by 6 bases, with 14 bases left in between. The CDR3 is made up of 14 amino acids. CDR3 loop: CASSVTNRLDTQYF. As DNA, the CDR3 is TGTGCCAGCAGTGTGACCAACCGACTGGATACGCAGTATTTT.

This clonotype is medium-sized (0.01 to 0.1%) within its sample. The J gene is TRBJ2-2, the V gene TRBV7-7, with a possible D match to TRBD2 (6 bases). Trimming took off 3 bases at V and 4 bases at J, with 9 bases between the two ends. The germline CDR1 and CDR2 sequences are SSHAT and FNYEAQ (reference sequence). The CDR3 covers 14 residues. The CDR3 reads CASSFTSSTGELFF. The CDR3 bases are TGTGCCAGCAGCTTCACTAGCAGCACCGGGGAGCTGTTTTTT. Full variable domain (missing parts from reference TRBV7-7 and TRBJ2-2): GAGVSQSPRYKVTKRGQDVTLRCDPISSHATLYWYQQALGQGPEFLTYFNYEAQPDKSGLPSDRFSAERPEGSISTLTIQRTEQRDSAMYRCASSFTSSTGELFFGEGSRLTVL.

In this sample, this clonotype turned up many times. The V gene is TRBV12-3 or TRBV12-4, the J gene TRBJ1-5; D might be TRBD1 (5 bases). The CDR3 is 14 residues long. The V and J ends lost 3 bases and 7 bases respectively, with 13 bases between them. The CDR3, as DNA: TGTGCCAGCAGTTTTGGTGGGGGAGTACAGCCCCAGCATTTT. Residues: CASSFGGGVQPQHF.

This rearrangement joins TRBV5-5 to TRBJ2-7; a weak D match, TRBD2 (6 bases). This CDR3 is 13 amino acids long. With 1 base removed from V and 6 bases from J, the gap between germline ends came to 11 bases. Germline V gene data show CDR1 as SGHKS and CDR2 as YYEKEE (reference sequence). CDR3 in amino acids: CASSLWAGFEQYF. CDR3 coding DNA: TGTGCCAGCAGCTTGTGGGCGGGGTTCGAGCAGTACTTC.

This clonotype was seen ten or more times. At one end, the junction sequence differs from germline, possibly due to a read error. V usage is TRBV20-1 and J usage is TRBJ1-2; D ambiguous. Germline V gene data show CDR1 as DFQATT and CDR2 as SNEGSKA (reference sequence). The CDR3 loop spans 10 amino acids. CDR3 sequence: CSALTGGVPF. In DNA, the CDR3 is TGCAGTGCTCTGACGGGAGGTGTACCCTTC.

In its sample, this clonotype was seen many times. The chain recombines TRBV2 with TRBJ1-5; tentative D call: TRBD1 (5 bases). The CDR3 runs to 18 residues. Germline V gene data show CDR1 as SNHLY and CDR2 as FYNNEI. The ends were cut back, 0 bases at V and 0 bases at J, with 15 bases in the middle. DNA of the CDR3: TGTGCCAGCAGTGAAGCCTGGACACTTTTCAATAGCAATCAGCCCCAGCATTTT. This translates into CASSEAWTLFNSNQPQHF. The full variable domain, in which reference TRBV2 and TRBJ1-5 provide the parts outside the CDR3, is EPEVTQTPSHQVTQMGQEVILRCVPISNHLYFYWYRQILGQKVEFLVSFYNNEISEKSEIFDDQFSVERPDGSNFTLKIRSTKLEDSAMYFCASSEAWTLFNSNQPQHFGDGTRLSIL.

This clonotype was recorded many times. This chain joins TRBV7-2 and TRBJ1-6; D is unresolved. V was clipped by 1 base and J by 4 bases, with 5 bases between them. Germline V gene sequence: CDR1 SGHTA, CDR2 FQGNSA. The CDR3 spans 14 residues. CDR3 nucleotides: TGTGCCAGCAGCTTAGATGGTTATAATTCACCCCTCCACTTT. Protein: CASSLDGYNSPLHF. Using reference TRBV7-2 and TRBJ1-6 for the parts outside the CDR3, the full variable domain is GAGVSQSPSNKVTEKGKDVELRCDPISGHTALYWYRQSLGQGLEFLIYFQGNSAPDKSGLPSDRFSAERTGGSVSTLTIQRTQQEDSAVYLCASSLDGYNSPLHFGNGTRLTVT.

This clonotype was picked up many times. This chain joins TRBV27 and TRBJ1-6; the match to TRBD1 covers 7 bases. Germline V lookup: CDR1 MNHEY, CDR2 SMNVEV (reference sequence). V gave up 2 bases and J gave up 17 bases; unmatched junction bases: 9. This CDR3 spans 13 amino acids. CDR3 sequence (DNA): TGTGCCAGCAGTTTAAGACAGGGCGGTCGTTTCCACTTT. As protein: CASSLRQGGRFHF.